Listed here are 26 T cell receptor beta chains from one sample, sequenced in a study of blood T cell repertoires in COVID-19. Here immunoSEQ multiplex PCR was the method, and the copy in TCRdb shows in-frame clones only, minus some. The sample shows some 300,000 clones, 70% to 90% of them seen only once. Sequencing used PBMCs or T cells enriched from blood (not recorded which). The receptors stem from a man aged 30 to 39 who had recovered from COVID-19.

A single count supports this clone. The chain uses TRBV19 and TRBJ2-7; 8 bases map to TRBD2. The CDR3 consists of 13 residues. The V and J ends lost 1 base and 9 bases, in that order; junction bases with no gene match: 5. Per germline, CDR1 LNHDA and CDR2 SQIVND (reference sequence). In DNA, the CDR3 is TGTGCCAGTAGTATAGGACGGGGGGGCGCGCAGTACTTC. Its translation: CASSIGRGGAQYF. The whole variable domain, filled in from reference TRBV19 and TRBJ2-7, reads DGGITQSPKYLFRKEGQNVTLSCEQNLNHDAMYWYRQDPGQGLRLIYYSQIVNDFQKGDIAEGYSVSREKKESFPLTVTSAQKNPTAFYLCASSIGRGGAQYFGPGTRLTVT.

The rearrangement uses TRBV12-3 or TRBV12-4 and TRBJ2-7, with unresolved D. Trimming stripped 8 bases from V and 6 bases from J, with 11 bases between. The CDR3 totals 11 residues. The CDR3 DNA is TGTGCCAGCCTGGGCAGGTCCGAGCAGTACTTC. It is translated as CASLGRSEQYF.

This clone appeared once. The CDR3, as DNA: TGTGCCAGCAGTAAGGGACTAGCGGGAGGGCCGAGGAATGAGCAGTTCTTC. Protein: CASSKGLAGGPRNEQFF. The gene calls are TRBV6-2 or TRBV6-3 and TRBJ2-1, with 16 bases fitting TRBD2. The germline gives CDR1 MNHEY, CDR2 SVGEGT. Losses at the gene ends were 5 bases for V and 7 bases for J; bases not matched to a gene: 8. The length of the CDR3 is 17 residues.

This clone has more than one count but fewer than ten. J is TRBJ2-2 and V is TRBV4-1; no definite D call. Trimming left V 4 bases short and J 5 bases short, with 8 bases between. CDR3 length: 13 residues. CDR1 is MGHRA and CDR2 is YSYEKL in the germline V gene. CDR3 sequence (DNA): TGCGCCAGCAGCCGCGGCCCGACCGGGGAGCTGTTTTTT. This sequence encodes CASSRGPTGELFF.

This clone was seen only once. The J gene is TRBJ2-6, the V gene TRBV5-4; 9 bases fit TRBD1. CDR1 and CDR2 from the germline V gene are SGHNT and YYREEE (reference sequence). The CDR3 contains 17 residues. Trimming took 7 bases from V and 0 from J; bases not matched to a gene: 8. The CDR3 nucleotides read TGTGCCAGCGTGTCCGGGACAGGGTCCTCTGGGGCCAACGTCCTGACTTTC. It codes for CASVSGTGSSGANVLTF.

This chain joins TRBV13 and TRBJ2-7; 8 nucleotides align to TRBD1. Germline V gene sequence: CDR1 PRHDT, CDR2 FYEKMQ (reference sequence). J gave up 0 bases and V 4 bases, and 11 bases lay outside the gene matches. CDR3 length: 17 residues. The CDR3 DNA sequence: TGTGCCAGCAGCTCAGGGGGGAGACAGGGGAGCTCCTACGAGCAGTACTTC. Translating it yields CASSSGGRQGSSYEQYF.

The chain links TRBV19 to TRBJ1-5; 8 bases fit TRBD1. The junction had 9 bases not matched to a gene; V was cut back by 3 bases and J by 5 bases. Germline CDR1 LNHDA, CDR2 SQIVND (reference sequence). The CDR3 has 16 residues. The CDR3 loop is CASSIRDRGPYQPQHF. For the CDR3, the DNA is TGTGCCAGTAGTATCCGTGACAGGGGCCCATATCAGCCCCAGCATTTT.

V is TRBV19 and J is TRBJ1-2; D possibly corresponds to TRBD1 (6 bases). The length of the CDR3 is 16 residues. Germline V lookup: CDR1 LNHDA, CDR2 SQIVND (reference sequence). The V gene lost 5 bases and the J gene lost 3 bases, with 19 bases spanning the gap. The DNA for the CDR3 is TGTGCCAGTAGTCCCTGGCCAGGGGCGGAAGACTATGGCTACACCTTC. Protein sequence: CASSPWPGAEDYGYTF. The full variable domain, with the rest looked up from reference TRBV19 and TRBJ1-2, is DGGITQSPKYLFRKEGQNVTLSCEQNLNHDAMYWYRQDPGQGLRLIYYSQIVNDFQKGDIAEGYSVSREKKESFPLTVTSAQKNPTAFYLCASSPWPGAEDYGYTFGSGTRLTVV.

This chain connects TRBV3-1 (or the pseudogene TRBV3-2) to TRBJ1-2; D is uncertain. Per germline, CDR1 LGHDT and CDR2 YNNKEL (reference sequence). V lost 1 base, J lost 7 bases, and 13 bases lay in between. The CDR3 totals 14 residues. CDR3 nucleotides: TGTGCCAGCAGCCAAGCAGATCGGAGGTCTGGCTACACCTTC. It yields the protein CASSQADRRSGYTF.

The chain carries TRBV9 and TRBJ2-7, with 7 bases identical to TRBD1. The ends lost 0 bases at V and 1 base at J; junction bases unmatched: 4. CDR1 and CDR2 (germline): SGDLS, YYNGEE. This CDR3 spans 15 amino acids. The DNA of the CDR3 is TGTGCCAGCAGCGTAGGAACAGGGGCTTCCTACGAGCAGTACTTC. Protein product: CASSVGTGASYEQYF.

This clone appeared once. The chain carries TRBV18 and TRBJ1-1, with TRBD1 identical over 8 bases. Trimming cost V 4 bases and J 4 bases; bases outside gene matches: 11. The germline CDR1 and CDR2 sequences are KGHSH and LQKENI. There are 16 residues in the CDR3. The DNA for the CDR3 is TGTGCCAGCTCACGTACACAGGGGGACTATTCCACTGAAGCTTTCTTT. This encodes CASSRTQGDYSTEAFF.

The chain uses TRBV7-9 and TRBJ1-2; tentatively, D is TRBD1 (6 bases). CDR1 SEHNR and CDR2 FQNEAQ come from the germline V gene (reference sequence). The CDR3 has 14 amino acids. V was cut by 5 bases and J by 1 base, with 11 bases left in between. The CDR3 nucleotides read TGTGCCAGCAGCCCACAGGGATATAACTATGGCTACACCTTC. Translation: CASSPQGYNYGYTF.

On this clone: A read error may account for a junction end that differs from germline. V is TRBV19 and J is TRBJ1-6, with TRBD1 matching over 7 bases. The CDR3 has 17 residues. The V gene's germline CDR1 is LNHDA and CDR2 SQIVND (reference sequence). CDR3 amino acids: CASSPGPTGTYNSPLHF. DNA for the CDR3: TGTGCCAGTAGCCCAGGGCCGACAGGGACCTACAATTCACCCCTCCACTTT.

This chain connects TRBV3-1 (or the pseudogene TRBV3-2) to TRBJ2-1, with D possibly matching TRBD2 (6 bases). Germline loops: CDR1 LGHDT, CDR2 YNNKEL (reference sequence). V was clipped by 1 base and J by 4 bases, with 11 bases between them. There are 15 residues in the CDR3. The CDR3 is CASSQVFGTYNEQFF. The CDR3 bases are TGTGCCAGCAGCCAAGTATTTGGGACTTACAATGAGCAGTTCTTC.

The CDR3 sequence: CASSLASGRAGGDTQYF. CDR3 nucleotide sequence: TGTGCCAGCAGCTTGGCTAGCGGGAGGGCCGGGGGAGATACGCAGTATTTT. The chain links TRBV5-4 to TRBJ2-3; 12 bases match TRBD2. The germline V gene has CDR1 SGHNT and CDR2 YYREEE (reference sequence). The V and J ends lost 0 bases and 5 bases, in that order; junction bases with no gene match: 7. There are 17 residues in the CDR3.

V gene TRBV2 combines with J gene TRBJ1-4; 8 bases are shared with TRBD1. Germline trimming cut 6 bases from V and 0 bases from J; bases unmatched to any gene: 9. CDR3 length: 17 amino acids. The germline CDR1 and CDR2 sequences are SNHLY and FYNNEI. The CDR3 loop is CASRRGQADATNEKLFF. In nucleotides, the CDR3 is TGTGCCAGCAGACGGGGACAGGCCGATGCAACTAATGAAAAACTGTTTTTT.

This chain links TRBV24-1 with TRBJ2-1; TRBD2 matches at 11 bases. This CDR3 is built from 14 residues. From germline, CDR1 is KGHDR and CDR2 SFDVKD. J gave up 9 bases and V 3 bases, and 3 bases lay outside the gene matches. CDR3 residues: CATSDPGLAVEQFF. The CDR3 bases are TGTGCCACCAGTGATCCGGGACTAGCGGTTGAGCAGTTCTTC.

This clone was recorded a few times. V usage is TRBV4-2 and J usage is TRBJ2-1; 7 bases are shared with TRBD2. CDR3 size: 15 residues. Trimming took 1 base from V and 6 from J; bases not matched to a gene: 6. Germline V CDR1 and CDR2: LGHNA, YNFKEQ. The CDR3 sequence is CASSQGTRQGNEQFF. The CDR3 DNA is TGTGCCAGCAGCCAAGGGACTAGGCAAGGCAATGAGCAGTTCTTC.

V is TRBV18 and J is TRBJ2-7; 9 bases fit TRBD1. Germline CDR1 reads KGHSH; CDR2 reads LQKENI. V lost 5 bases to trimming and J lost 3 bases; unmatched junction nucleotides: 5. CDR3 length: 14 amino acids. The CDR3 nucleotides read TGTGCCAGCTCATCCGACAGGGGGGGCTACGAGCAGTACTTC. It translates to CASSSDRGGYEQYF.

The CDR3: CASSEDTNTGELFF. As DNA, the CDR3 is TGTGCCAGCAGCGAGGACACGAACACCGGGGAGCTGTTTTTT. The chain couples TRBV2 to TRBJ2-2; D is possibly TRBD1 (5 bases). The V end lost 6 bases, the J end lost 0 bases, and 8 bases lay between the germline ends. The CDR3 covers 14 residues. Per the germline V gene, CDR1 is SNHLY and CDR2 is FYNNEI.

This chain uses TRBV28 with TRBJ2-7; D gene ambiguous. The CDR3 has 12 residues. Germline lookup yields CDR1 MDHEN and CDR2 SYDVKM. V was shortened by 6 bases and J by 7 bases, with 13 bases between the two germline ends. CDR3 bases: TGTGCCAGCAGAGGAACCTCCGGGGAGCAGTACTTC. It yields the protein CASRGTSGEQYF.

Comments on this clone: Other DNA sequences in this sample translate to the same CDR3. The chain recombines TRBV18 with TRBJ1-5; D unresolved. This CDR3 has 13 residues. Germline assignment: CDR1 KGHSH and CDR2 LQKENI. V was clipped by 6 bases and J by 7 bases, with 13 bases between them. For the CDR3, the DNA is TGTGCCAGCTCCGGGGATCGAGGGCAGCCCCAGCATTTT. Translated, it gives CASSGDRGQPQHF. The full variable domain, with the rest looked up from reference TRBV18 and TRBJ1-5, is NAGVMQNPRHLVRRRGQEARLRCSPMKGHSHVYWYRQLPEEGLKFMVYLQKENIIDESGMPKERFSAEFPKEGPSILRIQQVVRGDSAAYFCASSGDRGQPQHFGDGTRLSIL.

The chain joins TRBV6-5 to TRBJ1-1; TRBD1 is a possible D gene (5 bases). The CDR3 length is 14 residues. CDR1 is MNHEY and CDR2 is SVGAGI in the germline V gene. The V and J ends lost 3 bases and 4 bases respectively, with 12 bases between them. The chain's CDR3 is CASSYAGSGTEAFF. CDR3 bases: TGTGCCAGCAGTTATGCAGGGTCGGGCACTGAAGCTTTCTTT.

In DNA form, the CDR3 reads TGTGCCAGCCACAGGGGGCTACTCACAGATACGCAGTATTTT. It specifies CASHRGLLTDTQYF. The V call is TRBV7-9, the J call TRBJ2-3; 9 bases align to TRBD1. Trimming at V came to 8 bases and at J to 2 bases, leaving 5 bases not matched to a gene. The CDR3 length is 14 residues. The germline V gene has CDR1 SEHNR and CDR2 FQNEAQ (reference sequence).

Worth noting for this clone: Germline and junction disagree at one end, which may indicate a read error. The rearrangement uses TRBV10-3 and TRBJ1-2, with D hard to call. The CDR3 is 13 residues long. Per germline, CDR1 ENHRY and CDR2 SYGVKD. CDR3 DNA: TGTGCCATCAGTGGGTTAGCTAACTATGGCTACATCTTC. The encoded protein is CAISGLANYGYIF.

V gene TRBV18 combines with J gene TRBJ1-5, with 8 bases lining up with TRBD1. This CDR3 spans 16 amino acids. Unmatched junction bases numbered 5, after V lost 4 bases and J lost 0 bases. The germline V gene has CDR1 KGHSH and CDR2 LQKENI. The CDR3 DNA is TGTGCCAGCTCACGGTCGACAGGGGATAGCAATCAGCCCCAGCATTTT. Protein: CASSRSTGDSNQPQHF.